The next 9 T cell receptor beta chains were all read from a single sample in a study of blood T cell repertoires in COVID-19. Sequenced by immunoSEQ multiplex PCR; TCRdb stores in-frame clones only, minus some. The sample lists tens of thousands of clones, 79% occurring once. Sequenced material: peripheral blood. These receptors originate from a human donor in a cohort sampled during active COVID-19.

The chain combines TRBV2 with TRBJ2-7; possible D gene TRBD2, 5 bases. CDR1 is SNHLY and CDR2 is FYNNEI in the germline V gene. The CDR3 sequence is 12 residues long. Deletions cut 4 bases from V and 6 bases from J, with 10 bases between. The CDR3: CASSVMAGEQYF. The CDR3 bases are TGTGCCAGCAGTGTAATGGCGGGCGAGCAGTACTTC.

The chain joins TRBV18 to TRBJ2-3; 11 positions match TRBD2. The CDR3 is made up of 16 amino acids. V was pared by 2 bases and J by 4 bases, with 5 bases of the junction left unmatched. Germline loops: CDR1 KGHSH, CDR2 LQKENI. DNA for the CDR3: TGTGCCAGCTCACCATTGACTAGCGGGATTCCAGATACGCAGTATTTT. This gives the protein CASSPLTSGIPDTQYF.

The chain joins TRBV5-6 to TRBJ1-2, with a weak D call TRBD1 (6 bases). CDR1 SGHDT and CDR2 YYEEEE come from the germline V gene. The length of the CDR3 is 12 residues. Trimming shortened V by 4 bases and J by 9 bases, and 13 bases separated the two germline ends. In DNA form, the CDR3 reads TGTGCCAGCAGCCCACAGGGTGTCCGCTACACCTTC. It encodes CASSPQGVRYTF.

J is TRBJ1-5 and V is TRBV6-5; TRBD1 matches 7 bases. The germline CDR1 and CDR2 sequences are MNHEY and SVGAGI. Unmatched junction bases numbered 3, after V lost 6 bases and J lost 4 bases. The CDR3 has 13 amino acids. DNA for the CDR3: TGTGCCAGCAGCCCAGGGGGTAATCAGCCCCAGCATTTT. It is translated as CASSPGGNQPQHF.

The chain is built from TRBV28 and TRBJ2-7; 8 nucleotides agree with TRBD2. This CDR3 region has 15 residues. Germline V lookup: CDR1 MDHEN, CDR2 SYDVKM. V shed 6 bases, J shed 0 bases, and the junction held 7 bases outside the gene matches. The CDR3 DNA is TGTGCCAGCAGCTTACTAGCGGTGTCCTCCTACGAGCAGTACTTC. It codes for CASSLLAVSSYEQYF.

The chain joins TRBV7-6 to TRBJ2-7; D might be TRBD2 (5 bases). This CDR3 comprises 13 residues. The V end was cut by 5 bases, the J end by 2 bases, with 10 bases between. Per germline, CDR1 SGHVS and CDR2 FNYEAQ. The CDR3 protein is CASSAKLAYEQYF. For the CDR3, the DNA is TGTGCCAGCAGCGCAAAACTAGCCTACGAGCAGTACTTC.

J is TRBJ1-1 and V is TRBV11-3; 10 bases fit TRBD1. This CDR3 has 14 residues. Losses at the gene ends were 7 bases for V and 4 bases for J; bases not matched to a gene: 6. Germline assignment: CDR1 SGHNT and CDR2 YENEEA. Here the CDR3 DNA reads TGTGCCAGCATCCGGGACAGGGGCGGCACTGAAGCTTTCTTT. Translated, it gives CASIRDRGGTEAFF.

This chain joins TRBV6-6 and TRBJ1-4; 10 nucleotides agree with TRBD1. This CDR3 is 16 amino acids long. Germline V gene sequence: CDR1 MNHNY, CDR2 SVGAGI (reference sequence). V dropped 7 bases and J dropped 8; count of bases not matched to a gene: 13. This chain's CDR3 is CASTLRSGQGWEKLFF. The CDR3, as DNA: TGTGCCAGCACCCTGCGCTCGGGACAGGGGTGGGAAAAACTGTTTTTT.

This clone has a handful of counts. This sequence joins TRBV21-1 and TRBJ2-5; the listed D gene, TRBD1, was not tested against the DNA. TRBV21-1 is labeled a pseudogene. CDR3 length: 19 residues. Here the CDR3 reads CASSTIDRDLLSTQETQYF. As DNA, the CDR3 is TGTGCCAGCAGCACCATCGACAGGGACCTACTGAGCACCCAAGAGACCCAGTACTTC.